Following are 12 T cell receptor beta chains from one sample sequenced in a study of blood T cell repertoires in COVID-19 (dated by TCRdb to the early 2020s). The library was built by means of the immunoSEQ multiplex PCR assay. TCRdb re-hosts the immuneACCESS table, in-frame sequences only. Its copies lack some clones; in the studies checked, an unresolved V gene accounts for under half of them, and the cause for the rest is not known. Counted in this sample were over 250,000 clones; roughly 90% of them appeared once. The ten biggest clones cover roughly 4% of the sample. The sample comprised peripheral blood. Receptor source: a man aged 60 to 75 who had recovered from COVID-19.

V is TRBV2 and J is TRBJ1-1, with D possibly TRBD1 on 6 matching bases. Trimming left V 0 bases short and J 1 base short, with 15 bases between. The CDR3 is 17 amino acids. The germline gives CDR1 SNHLY, CDR2 FYNNEI. CDR3 region: CASSEALQGSWNTEAFF. The CDR3 DNA sequence: TGTGCCAGCAGTGAAGCGCTTCAGGGGTCATGGAACACTGAAGCTTTCTTT.

The CDR3 spells CAPPGRGTYNSPLHF. The DNA of the CDR3 is TGTGCGCCTCCGGGGCGGGGAACGTATAATTCACCCCTCCACTTT. The rearrangement joins TRBV19 to TRBJ1-6, with D possibly matching TRBD1 (5 bases). Germline V gene data show CDR1 as LNHDA and CDR2 as SQIVND (reference sequence). CDR3 length: 15 amino acids.

The chain uses TRBV5-1 and TRBJ2-1; TRBD2 matches at 12 bases. The germline V gene has CDR1 SGHRS and CDR2 YFSETQ. There are 15 residues in the CDR3. After removal of 4 bases from V and 6 bases from J, the junction contained 5 bases not matched to a gene. The DNA of the CDR3 is TGCGCCAGCAGCGGAGGACTAGCGGGGAGCAATGAGCAGTTCTTC. Protein product: CASSGGLAGSNEQFF.

The chain employs TRBV6-5 and TRBJ2-1; TRBD1 agrees at 10 bases. Germline V gene sequence: CDR1 MNHEY, CDR2 SVGAGI. The CDR3 length is 15 residues. After removal of 6 bases from V and 6 bases from J, the junction contained 8 bases not matched to a gene. CDR3 bases: TGTGCCAGCAGCCCGGGACAGGGGATCTTCAATGAGCAGTTCTTC. Protein sequence: CASSPGQGIFNEQFF.

The chain couples TRBV7-2 to TRBJ1-2; 7 nucleotides agree with TRBD1. Germline CDR1 is SGHTA and CDR2 is FQGNSA. This CDR3 has 14 amino acids. The junction had 8 bases not matched to a gene; V was cut back by 5 bases and J by 5 bases. Here the CDR3 reads CASSGRDSQYGYTF. Written as DNA, the CDR3 is TGTGCCAGCAGCGGCCGGGACAGTCAATATGGCTACACCTTC.

As DNA, the CDR3 is TGCGCCAGCAGCTTGGGGACAGGGATTTCCTACGAGCAGTACTTC. As protein: CASSLGTGISYEQYF. This chain uses TRBV5-1 with TRBJ2-7; 8 bases match TRBD1. This CDR3 contains 15 residues. Germline V gives CDR1 SGHRS, CDR2 YFSETQ. The ends lost 0 bases at V and 1 base at J; junction bases unmatched: 3.

CDR3 in DNA: TGTGCCAGCAGGGCAGGGACTCTCTACAATGAGCAGTTCTTC. Translated: CASRAGTLYNEQFF. The rearrangement links TRBV11-1 to TRBJ2-1; D might be TRBD2 (6 bases). The CDR3 has 14 residues. The ends were cut back, 6 bases at V and 3 bases at J, with 12 bases in the middle. Germline-derived CDR1 and CDR2 are SGHAT and FQDESV (reference sequence). Full variable domain (outside the CDR3, taken from reference TRBV11-1 and TRBJ2-1): EAEVAQSPRYKITEKSQAVAFWCDPISGHATLYWYRQILGQGPELLVQFQDESVVDDSQLPKDRFSAERLKGVDSTLKIQPAELGDSAMYLCASRAGTLYNEQFFGPGTRLTVL.

The chain links TRBV30 to TRBJ2-1; D is uncertain. The CDR3 has 16 amino acids. CDR1 GTSNPN and CDR2 SVGIG come from the germline V gene (reference sequence). Trimming removed 0 bases from V and 6 bases from J, with 18 bases in between. CDR3 sequence reads: CAWSVGSRLIGNEQFF. CDR3 coding DNA: TGTGCCTGGAGTGTAGGCAGCAGGCTGATTGGCAATGAGCAGTTCTTC.

This sequence joins TRBV6-6 and TRBJ1-5; TRBD1 agrees at 8 bases. The V and J ends lost 5 bases and 0 bases, in that order; junction bases with no gene match: 6. CDR3 length equals 16 residues. Per germline, CDR1 MNHNY and CDR2 SVGAGI (reference sequence). In DNA, the CDR3 is TGTGCCAGCAGTCCAGGACAGGGATTTAGCAATCAGCCCCAGCATTTT. Amino acids: CASSPGQGFSNQPQHF.

This clone showed up just once. The J gene is TRBJ2-5, the V gene TRBV3-1 (or the pseudogene TRBV3-2); TRBD2 agrees at 7 bases. Looked up from germline, CDR1 is LGHDT and CDR2 is YNNKEL (reference sequence). Trimming took 0 bases from V and 5 from J; bases not matched to a gene: 18. The CDR3 is made up of 19 amino acids. CDR3 in DNA: TGTGCCAGCAGCCAAGATCAATCTCCAATATGGGGGGGAAGGGAGACCCAGTACTTC. Translating gives CASSQDQSPIWGGRETQYF.

This chain links TRBV19 with TRBJ2-2; 10 nucleotides agree with TRBD2. The germline gives CDR1 LNHDA, CDR2 SQIVND (reference sequence). Trimming took 3 bases from V and 0 from J; bases not matched to a gene: 7. There are 18 residues in the CDR3. The CDR3 is CASSILSGGTTNTGELFF. CDR3 bases: TGTGCCAGTAGTATCCTTAGCGGGGGGACGACGAACACCGGGGAGCTGTTTTTT. The full variable domain, in which reference TRBV19 and TRBJ2-2 provide the parts outside the CDR3, is DGGITQSPKYLFRKEGQNVTLSCEQNLNHDAMYWYRQDPGQGLRLIYYSQIVNDFQKGDIAEGYSVSREKKESFPLTVTSAQKNPTAFYLCASSILSGGTTNTGELFFGEGSRLTVL.

The chain combines TRBV7-9 with TRBJ2-1; D gene uncertain. V lost 1 base and J lost 8, with 18 bases in between. In germline, CDR1 is SEHNR, CDR2 FQNEAQ (reference sequence). The CDR3 consists of 16 residues. CDR3 region: CASSLGLADFGDEQFF. As DNA, the CDR3 is TGTGCCAGCAGCTTAGGATTAGCTGACTTTGGCGATGAGCAGTTCTTC. The full variable domain, its missing parts supplied by reference TRBV7-9 and TRBJ2-1, is DTGVSQNPRHKITKRGQNVTFRCDPISEHNRLYWYRQTLGQGPEFLTYFQNEAQLEKSRLLSDRFSAERPKGSFSTLEIQRTEQGDSAMYLCASSLGLADFGDEQFFGPGTRLTVL.